These 13 T cell receptor beta chains were all obtained from the same sample, sequenced in a study of naive and memory T cell subsets. Ligated cDNA underwent four rounds of PCR with nested alpha and beta constant region primers and SP2. TCRdb reprocessed the 5' RACE reads via MiXCR and lists one record per CDR3 protein. Of about 59,000 distinct CDR3 sequences detected, approximately 8% appear once; the ten largest clones hold less than 20%. TCR cDNA received a 3' ligated oligonucleotide that carried a UMI. The receptors originated from a female donor in good health.

This chain joins TRBV7-3 and TRBJ2-1, with D unresolved. V was clipped by 3 bases and J by 5 bases, with 8 bases between them. The germline V gene encodes CDR1 SGHTA and CDR2 FQGTGA. The CDR3 loop spans 13 amino acids. The CDR3 nucleotides read TGTGCCAGCAGCTTTCTCCCTCACAATGAGCAGTTCTTC. This sequence encodes CASSFLPHNEQFF. The variable domain in full, with the rest retrieved from reference TRBV7-3 and TRBJ2-1, is GAGVSQTPSNKVTEKGKYVELRCDPISGHTALYWYRQSLGQGPEFLIYFQGTGAADDSGLPNDRFFAVRPEGSVSTLKIQRTERGDSAVYLCASSFLPHNEQFFGPGTRLTVL.

This chain connects TRBV7-9 to TRBJ2-2, with D uncertain. This CDR3 spans 15 amino acids. From germline, CDR1 is SEHNR and CDR2 FQNEAQ (reference sequence). Trimming pared 1 base from V and 1 base from J, leaving 7 bases between. The CDR3 bases are TGTGCCAGCAGCTTAGTTACGGGGAACACCGGGGAGCTGTTTTTT. The encoded protein is CASSLVTGNTGELFF.

This clonotype has ten or more counts. This chain uses TRBV15 with TRBJ2-5, with TRBD1 matching 12 bases. The germline V gene has CDR1 LNHNV and CDR2 YYDKDF (reference sequence). The CDR3 runs 16 residues. The junction had 1 base not matched to a gene; V was cut back by 1 base and J by 1 base. In DNA, the CDR3 is TGTGCCACCAGCAGAGGGGACAGGGGGCCCCAAGAGACCCAGTACTTC. Translation: CATSRGDRGPQETQYF. The variable domain in full, with the rest retrieved from reference TRBV15 and TRBJ2-5, is DAMVIQNPRYQVTQFGKPVTLSCSQTLNHNVMYWYQQKSSQAPKLLFHYYDKDFNNEADTPDNFQSRRPNTSFCFLDIRSPGLGDTAMYLCATSRGDRGPQETQYFGPGTRLLVL.

The rearrangement links TRBV27 to TRBJ1-1, with D perhaps matching TRBD1 (5 bases). This CDR3 region has 17 residues. Germline values: CDR1 MNHEY, CDR2 SMNVEV (reference sequence). Trimming pared 5 bases from V and 4 bases from J, leaving 23 bases between. For the CDR3, the DNA is TGTGCCAGCAGTCCAACCGCACCAGGGTATGTGGCCACTGAAGCTTTCTTT. Protein sequence: CASSPTAPGYVATEAFF.

This clonotype has a count of ten or more. The genes are TRBV27 and TRBJ1-5; D call uncertain. V was trimmed by 2 bases and J by 1 base, leaving 9 bases between them. CDR1 and CDR2 from the germline V gene are MNHEY and SMNVEV (reference sequence). CDR3 length: 15 amino acids. In DNA form, the CDR3 reads TGTGCCAGCAGTTTACTTGGGGTCAGCAATCAGCCCCAGCATTTT. This codes for CASSLLGVSNQPQHF.

This clonotype was counted ten times or more. This sequence joins TRBV29-1 and TRBJ2-1; TRBD1 is a possible D gene (6 bases). CDR1 is SQVTM, CDR2 ANQGSEA, per germline. CDR3 length: 14 amino acids. V was pared by 6 bases and J by 4 bases, with 16 bases between. This CDR3 reads CSVWVGGPYNEQFF. The CDR3 coding sequence is TGCAGCGTATGGGTAGGGGGTCCATACAATGAGCAGTTCTTC.

This chain joins TRBV15 and TRBJ1-2; D uncertain. Trimming took off 0 bases at V and 2 bases at J, with 7 bases between the two ends. The CDR3 has 14 residues. CDR1 is LNHNV, CDR2 YYDKDF, per germline (reference sequence). CDR3 coding DNA: TGTGCCACCAGCAGAGATCAACTAAACTATGGCTACACCTTC. This gives the protein CATSRDQLNYGYTF.

This chain connects TRBV5-4 to TRBJ2-4; TRBD1 aligns across 9 bases. The V gene end was trimmed by 4 bases and the J gene end by 7 bases; junction bases not matched to a gene: 9. CDR1 is SGHNT, CDR2 YYREEE, per germline (reference sequence). The CDR3 sequence is 15 residues long. CDR3 protein: CASSRRTGEVNIQYF. CDR3 nucleotides: TGTGCCAGCAGCAGAAGGACAGGGGAGGTTAACATTCAGTACTTC.

The CDR3 loop reads CASRRDRGTNEKLFF. DNA of the CDR3: TGTGCCAGCAGGCGTGACCGGGGAACTAATGAAAAACTGTTTTTT. This chain joins TRBV6-5 and TRBJ1-4; D is uncertain. CDR3 length equals 15 residues. CDR1 is MNHEY, CDR2 SVGAGI, per germline. V dropped 6 bases and J dropped 1 base, with 12 bases sitting between them.

This clonotype was observed a handful of times. In DNA form, the CDR3 reads TGTGCCAGCAGTCCTGACAACCAAGAGACCCAGTACTTC. This translates into CASSPDNQETQYF. The chain has TRBV12-3 or TRBV12-4 and TRBJ2-5; the D is unclear. V gave up 5 bases and J gave up 0 bases, with 7 bases separating them. The CDR3 extends over 13 amino acids.

This clonotype has only a few counts. This chain links TRBV3-1 with TRBJ2-5, with D possibly matching TRBD1 (6 bases). V lost 3 bases, J lost 0 bases, and 11 bases lay in between. Germline loops: CDR1 LGHDT, CDR2 YNNKEL (reference sequence). The CDR3 contains 15 residues. CDR3 DNA sequence: TGTGCCAGCAGCCAGGCAGGGGCGTACCAAGAGACCCAGTACTTC. Amino acids: CASSQAGAYQETQYF.

The V gene is TRBV12-3 or TRBV12-4, the J gene TRBJ2-7; the D gene could be TRBD1 or TRBD2 (5 bases each). The CDR3 covers 11 residues. V was trimmed by 6 bases and J by 5 bases, leaving 8 bases between them. DNA for the CDR3: TGTGCCAGCAGGGGGGTCCACGAGCAGTACTTC. This encodes CASRGVHEQYF.

There are a few counts of this clonotype. This rearrangement joins TRBV12-3 or TRBV12-4 to TRBJ1-2, with unresolved D. The CDR3 spans 12 residues. V was shortened by 6 bases and J by 8 bases, with 13 bases between the two germline ends. The CDR3 protein is CASSLTPGGYTF. In nucleotides, the CDR3 is TGTGCCAGCAGCCTAACCCCCGGAGGCTACACCTTC.